The 10 T cell receptor beta chains given below trace back to one sample, sequenced in a study of shared clonotypes between healthy human individuals. Naive CD8 cells lacked CD45RO, underwent positive selection for CCR7 and left out terminally differentiated effector memory CD45RA+ cells. Clones were read by immunoSEQ multiplex PCR, and TCRdb kept only the in-frame ones, dropping some. The table lists roughly 2,000,000 clones, 80% to 95% of them singletons. The source material was naive CD8+ T cells from PBMCs. Receptors were obtained from a man aged 18 to 29 in good health. Some clones in this sample may be carry-over from other donors' samples.

This chain joins TRBV28 and TRBJ2-7; D may be TRBD1 (6 bases). This CDR3 has 13 residues. CDR1 and CDR2 from the germline V gene are MDHEN and SYDVKM. CDR3: CATRDTSSYEQYF. CDR3 DNA sequence: TGTGCTACTCGGGACACCTCCTCCTACGAGCAGTACTTC.

The genes are TRBV4-1 and TRBJ2-2; TRBD1 matches at 11 bases. The CDR3 sequence is 14 residues long. V lost 3 bases and J lost 6; bases outside the gene matches: 0. Germline CDR1 reads MGHRA; CDR2 reads YSYEKL. Here the CDR3 reads CASSQDRGPGELFF. The CDR3 region has the DNA TGCGCCAGCAGCCAGGACAGGGGGCCCGGGGAGCTGTTTTTT.

The rearrangement joins TRBV6-1 to TRBJ2-7; 8 bases match TRBD1. Trimming took 5 bases from V and 2 from J; bases not matched to a gene: 8. The germline CDR1 and CDR2 sequences are MNHNS and SASEGT. CDR3 length equals 15 residues. The CDR3: CASSPRTGHPYEQYF. The CDR3 DNA reads TGTGCCAGCAGTCCTCGGACAGGGCACCCCTACGAGCAGTACTTC.

Many counts were recorded for this clone. The rearrangement uses TRBV5-1 and TRBJ1-4; D might be TRBD1 (6 bases). CDR3 length equals 17 residues. V gave up 1 base and J gave up 5 bases, with 18 bases separating them. CDR1 and CDR2 (germline): SGHRS, YFSETQ. The CDR3 sequence is CASSLRGLAERNEKLFF. CDR3 sequence (DNA): TGCGCCAGCAGCTTGCGGGGGCTGGCAGAGAGGAATGAAAAACTGTTTTTT.

V usage is TRBV28 and J usage is TRBJ1-1; D possibly corresponds to TRBD1 (5 bases). V lost 5 bases and J 3 bases, leaving 22 bases between the germline ends. The length of the CDR3 is 17 residues. Germline loops: CDR1 MDHEN, CDR2 SYDVKM. The CDR3 spells CASSGPGTHGVDTEAFF. CDR3 DNA sequence: TGTGCCAGCAGTGGACCCGGGACCCACGGGGTTGACACTGAAGCTTTCTTT.

This chain joins TRBV4-1 and TRBJ2-4, with D perhaps being TRBD1 or TRBD2 (5 bases each). This CDR3 comprises 14 residues. The germline gives CDR1 MGHRA, CDR2 YSYEKL. Trimming took off 3 bases at V and 9 bases at J, with 15 bases between the two ends. CDR3 residues: CASSQGPSQPIQYF. The CDR3 nucleotides read TGCGCCAGCAGCCAGGGACCCTCCCAGCCCATTCAGTACTTC.

V is TRBV28 and J is TRBJ1-2; D gene ambiguous. Trimming pared 9 bases from V and 4 bases from J, leaving 12 bases between. The V gene's germline CDR1 is MDHEN and CDR2 SYDVKM. The CDR3 spans 12 residues. CDR3 residues: CASSQVGYGYTF. CDR3 nucleotides: TGTGCCAGTTCCCAAGTAGGCTATGGCTACACCTTC.

The J gene is TRBJ1-1, the V gene TRBV7-8; 7 bases match TRBD1. The CDR3 has 16 residues. Germline CDR1 SGHVS, CDR2 FQNEAQ. Trimming at V came to 5 bases and at J to 3 bases, leaving 12 bases not matched to a gene. The DNA for the CDR3 is TGTGCCAGCAGCCCAGACAGGGCCCCATTACACACTGAAGCTTTCTTT. This gives the protein CASSPDRAPLHTEAFF.

The genes are TRBV29-1 and TRBJ1-3; tentative D call: TRBD1 (5 bases). This CDR3 is built from 14 residues. Trimming took 7 bases from V and 2 from J, leaving 15 bases between them. Germline V CDR1 and CDR2: SQVTM, ANQGSEA. The chain's CDR3 is CSAPGNGPGNTIYF. The CDR3 coding sequence is TGCAGCGCTCCAGGGAATGGTCCTGGAAACACCATATATTTT.

V gene TRBV27 combines with J gene TRBJ2-1; tentative D call: TRBD2 (6 bases). The ends were cut back, 3 bases at V and 6 bases at J, with 15 bases in the middle. Germline V lookup: CDR1 MNHEY, CDR2 SMNVEV (reference sequence). The CDR3 sequence is 15 residues long. The CDR3 reads CASSLGGRVFNEQFF. The CDR3 region has the DNA TGTGCCAGCAGTTTGGGGGGTAGGGTTTTCAATGAGCAGTTCTTC.